The clone carrying this T cell receptor beta chain was seen a few times. Its antigen is unidentified. The data are from a study of beta chain features in type 1 diabetes. Sequencing targeted expressed TCRB transcripts, as all isolated RNA had been reverse transcribed. For naive, central memory and regulatory T cell samples, reads averaged about 3.5 million. Libraries were prepared by immunoSEQ multiplex PCR; TCRdb keeps only in-frame clonotypes and omits some of them. The sample has under 300,000 clones, about 14% seen once. Over 95% purity was reached by all sorted populations. Notes on the study in general: A moderate, significant TCRB CDR3 shortening appeared in type 1 diabetes across four CD4+ subsets.

Sequencing input: naive CD4+ T cells from blood. The clonotype was recovered from a young man with type 1 diabetes.

The CDR3 DNA reads TGTGCCAGCAGCTTGGCCAGGGACCAAGAGACCCAGTACTTC. The encoded protein is CASSLARDQETQYF. The V and J genes are TRBV5-6 and TRBJ2-5, with a weak D call TRBD1 (5 bases). Trimming shortened V by 0 bases and J by 0 bases, and 6 bases separated the two germline ends. CDR1 is SGHDT and CDR2 is YYEEEE in the germline V gene. The CDR3 loop spans 14 amino acids.